The 2 T cell receptor beta chains below all came from one sample that was sequenced in a study of response to subunit inactivated influenza vaccine listed by TCRdb under 2018. Library construction relied on RT-PCR. Sequencing took place on an Illumina HiSeq 2500. Using fastp at Q25 and MiXCR, TCRdb reprocessed the public reads and kept productive beta chains. Entries are consolidated by CDR3 protein sequence, retaining the most common genes and DNA. Within this sample are hundreds of thousands of distinct CDR3 sequences, with around 25% of them counted one time only. 1.9% of the sample goes to the ten largest clones. Here the sequenced sample was CD4+ T cells sorted from PBMCs, taken 5 days after vaccination. The source of these receptors is a man aged 50 to 60 who received an inactivated influenza vaccine. Donor details come from another sample of the same person, matched by shared clones.

V is TRBV10-3 and J is TRBJ1-6; D may be TRBD1 (5 bases). Germline CDR1 and CDR2: ENHRY and SYGVKD. The V and J ends lost 2 bases and 9 bases respectively, with 14 bases between them. This CDR3 is 15 amino acids long. In nucleotides, the CDR3 is TGTGCCATCAGTGAGACTGGGCAGGGTGTTTCACCCCTCCACTTT. Its translation is CAISETGQGVSPLHF.

The chain employs TRBV4-1 and TRBJ1-2, with D tentatively TRBD1 (5 bases). In germline, CDR1 is MGHRA, CDR2 YSYEKL. This CDR3 spans 15 amino acids. V was shortened by 0 bases and J by 5 bases, with 13 bases between the two germline ends. In nucleotides, the CDR3 is TGCGCCAGCAGCCAAGATCTGACGAAGGGGTATGGCTACACCTTC. Translated, it gives CASSQDLTKGYGYTF.